Each of the 8 T cell receptor beta chains below was sequenced from the same sample in a study of shared clonotypes between healthy human individuals. Sequenced by immunoSEQ multiplex PCR; TCRdb stores in-frame clones only, minus some. The sample contains about 1 million clones, around four fifths of which appear only once. Source material: memory CD4+ T cells sorted from blood. The subset was: CD45RA-negative fraction. All receptors derive from a man between 18 and 35 years old in good health.

This clone came up once. V and J are TRBV5-1 and TRBJ2-5, with TRBD1 identical over 10 bases. Germline CDR1 and CDR2: SGHRS and YFSETQ. CDR3 length equals 15 residues. Losses at the gene ends were 4 bases for V and 5 bases for J; bases not matched to a gene: 8. The DNA for the CDR3 is TGCGCCAGCAGCAAGACAGGGGGCGAGCGGGAGACCCAGTACTTC. This translates into CASSKTGGERETQYF.

The chain recombines TRBV2 with TRBJ1-2; D is undetermined. V was trimmed by 6 bases and J by 4 bases, leaving 12 bases between them. The CDR3 contains 13 residues. Germline CDR1 SNHLY, CDR2 FYNNEI. The CDR3 DNA sequence: TGTGCCAGCAGGGCCAGGTTGGCCTATGGCTACACCTTC. Protein sequence: CASRARLAYGYTF.

Written as DNA, the CDR3 is TGTGCCAGCAGTCTAGGGGGCCGGACCGGGGAGCTGTTTTTT. It is translated as CASSLGGRTGELFF. The chain couples TRBV2 to TRBJ2-2; 7 bases are shared with TRBD1. The trim removed 5 bases at V and 5 bases at J, leaving 5 bases unmatched. Germline loops: CDR1 SNHLY, CDR2 FYNNEI. CDR3 length: 14 amino acids.

The chain carries TRBV18 and TRBJ2-7, with unresolved D. This CDR3 comprises 13 residues. The V gene's germline CDR1 is KGHSH and CDR2 LQKENI. V was clipped by 5 bases and J by 3 bases, with 11 bases between them. This CDR3 reads CASSNRANYEQYF. The CDR3 region has the DNA TGTGCCAGCTCAAATCGGGCCAACTACGAGCAGTACTTC.

The J gene is TRBJ2-3, the V gene TRBV9; D may be TRBD2 (5 bases). Germline V gives CDR1 SGDLS, CDR2 YYNGEE. The CDR3 contains 15 residues. V lost 0 bases to trimming and J lost 7 bases, with 15 bases between them. CDR3 loop: CASSVEAASYNTQYF. In DNA form, the CDR3 reads TGTGCCAGCAGCGTAGAAGCGGCGTCTTATAATACGCAGTATTTT.

The chain has TRBV19 and TRBJ2-3; the D is unclear. The CDR3 has 14 amino acids. Looked up from germline, CDR1 is LNHDA and CDR2 is SQIVND (reference sequence). Trimming removed 2 bases from V and 2 bases from J, with 8 bases in between. DNA for the CDR3: TGTGCCAGTAGTATAACCCACACCACAGATACGCAGTATTTT. Translating it yields CASSITHTTDTQYF. Full variable domain (remainder filled in from reference TRBV19 and TRBJ2-3): DGGITQSPKYLFRKEGQNVTLSCEQNLNHDAMYWYRQDPGQGLRLIYYSQIVNDFQKGDIAEGYSVSREKKESFPLTVTSAQKNPTAFYLCASSITHTTDTQYFGPGTRLTVL.

The J gene is TRBJ2-1, the V gene TRBV6-1; 13 bases are shared with TRBD2. Germline values: CDR1 MNHNS, CDR2 SASEGT. CDR3 size: 14 residues. The trim removed 10 bases at V and 9 bases at J, leaving 9 bases unmatched. This CDR3 is CAISGTSGTGEQFF. Here the CDR3 DNA reads TGTGCCATCTCCGGGACTAGCGGGACAGGTGAGCAGTTCTTC.

CDR3 residues: CASSLEGQGRLYEQYF. The CDR3 coding sequence is TGCGCCAGCAGCTTGGAAGGACAGGGTCGTCTCTACGAGCAGTACTTC. The chain couples TRBV5-1 to TRBJ2-7, with 8 bases identical to TRBD1. Looked up from germline, CDR1 is SGHRS and CDR2 is YFSETQ. Unmatched junction bases numbered 8, after V lost 0 bases and J lost 3 bases. The length of the CDR3 is 16 residues.